There are a few counts of the clone carrying this T cell receptor (beta chain). Its specificity is not known. The source of the sample is a study of shared clonotypes between healthy human individuals. Deletions cut 4 bases from V and 4 bases from J, with 9 bases between. From germline, CDR1 is SGHDT and CDR2 YYEEEE. This CDR3 has 12 residues. Recent acute infections and vaccinations were absent in the healthy HIV-negative adult donors. Overall study results and limits: Relative to their counterparts shared across all four donors, non-shared clonotypes exhibited diminished generation probabilities. When naive CD4 clonotypes were compared across several donors, 4% to 5.5% were shared.

The material for each subset, its genomic DNA, was split evenly across several immunoSEQ plates. Method: immunoSEQ multiplex PCR; TCRdb's copy keeps in-frame clones and lacks some. The table includes some 1 million clones, roughly 80% detected once. The source is a man aged 18 to 29 in good health. This chain connects TRBV5-6 to TRBJ2-7; D not resolved. The sample consisted of memory CD4+ T cells sorted from blood. As for subset: CD45RA-negative fraction. The CDR3 reads CASSVLGYEQYF. CDR3 in DNA: TGTGCCAGCAGCGTTCTAGGGTACGAGCAGTACTTC.